This TCR beta chain is from a study of blood T cell repertoires in COVID-19. Whole-study context: From the United States, Italy and Spain came samples of acute and convalescent COVID-19.

This CDR3 is built from 15 residues. V lost 3 bases and J lost 5; bases outside the gene matches: 9. Germline assignment: CDR1 SGDLS and CDR2 YYNGEE. Methods used by the authors: Nucleated cell counts were estimated from reference gene primer amplification. Only in-frame clones appear in the TCRdb table, and some are missing; sequencing was by immunoSEQ multiplex PCR. V, J and clone size are those of that table, while D and trimming were read from the DNA. Of about 210,000 clones listed, about 83% are singletons. The TCR comes from a man aged 50 to 60 with active or convalescent COVID-19. The gene calls are TRBV9 and TRBJ1-1; 8 bases agree with TRBD1. The sample was peripheral blood. The CDR3 spells CASSALGQGRTEAFF. As DNA, the CDR3 is TGTGCCAGCAGCGCCCTCGGACAGGGCCGTACTGAAGCTTTCTTT.